These T cell receptor beta chains were read from a single sample in a study of PD-1 blockade in classical Hodgkin lymphoma. The method was immunoSEQ multiplex PCR; TCRdb's version includes in-frame clones alone and lacks a portion of them. Here the sample spans roughly 42,000 clones, roughly three quarters being singletons. The input for sequencing was peripheral blood mononuclear cells (PBMCs), taken at baseline. Receptor source: a human donor with classical Hodgkin lymphoma. The conserved cysteine and the conserved F or W are not part of the CDR3 here. D genes are given only for firm matches.

D,V,J,CDR3
-,TRBV29-1,TRBJ1-1,SVELQGNTEAF
-,TRBV7-2,TRBJ1-5,ASSPRSGNQPQH
-,TRBV9,TRBJ2-2,ASNGIDTGELF
-,TRBV7-2,TRBJ2-2,ASSPMDSNTGELF
-,TRBV19,TRBJ1-1,ASSTPFRGGYQNTEAF
TRBD2,TRBV7-6,TRBJ2-3,ASSPMAGADTQY
-,TRBV7-2,TRBJ1-2,ASSPRLTWQVDGYT
TRBD2,TRBV5-1,TRBJ2-1,ASSLNSGPINEQF
-,TRBV12-5,TRBJ1-2,ASGVPGTHGYT
-,TRBV4-2,TRBJ2-2,ASGGPVGTGELF
TRBD1,TRBV6-5,TRBJ2-2,ASSRTGGSGELF
-,TRBV18,TRBJ1-2,ASSPLLGFYGYT
TRBD1,TRBV30,TRBJ2-7,AWSVLAGGDEQY
-,TRBV7-9,TRBJ1-1,ASSLARLPNTEAF
-,TRBV11-2,TRBJ2-7,ASSLNQGSSYEQY
-,TRBV2,TRBJ2-1,ASTGDSLAEF
TRBD2,TRBV5-1,TRBJ2-7,ASSLAGGPYEQY
-,TRBV5-1,TRBJ2-7,ATLKPSSYEQY
-,TRBV30,TRBJ1-4,AWSRILFGEKLF
TRBD1,TRBV28,TRBJ1-5,ASSSVTGGRNQPQH
-,TRBV30,TRBJ1-6,AWRDQGSPLH
-,TRBV7-9,TRBJ1-2,ASSLTTDTHGYT
-,TRBV12-5,TRBJ1-5,ASGLVGGKLNQPQH
-,TRBV29-1,TRBJ1-2,SVEGQTNYGYT
TRBD1,TRBV6-6,TRBJ2-7,ASSYGTGTYEQY
-,TRBV30,TRBJ1-5,AWRTNNQPQH
-,TRBV11-3,TRBJ2-1,ASSSGTQDPYNEQF
-,TRBV19,TRBJ1-1,ASSVIGSEAF
-,TRBV27,TRBJ2-7,ASSLFLGPSYEQY
-,TRBV6-5,TRBJ1-4,ASSYSNPPGGLF
-,TRBV7-2,TRBJ1-5,ASSLKWGNQPQH
-,TRBV7-9,TRBJ2-1,ASSTPPRNEQF
TRBD1,TRBV30,TRBJ2-2,AWTPGQGAVELF
-,TRBV5-4,TRBJ1-1,ASSFGHMEAF
-,TRBV18,TRBJ1-1,ASSPPGSQNTEAF
-,TRBV4-1,TRBJ2-5,ASSQANRSQETQY
TRBD1,TRBV6-1,TRBJ1-5,ASSPTGQGIQPQH
-,TRBV7-9,TRBJ1-2,ASSVDREGYT
-,TRBV25-1,TRBJ2-2,ASSEMVGGGELF